The clone carrying this T cell receptor (beta chain) was seen at least ten times. Its antigen is unknown. The junction had 6 bases not matched to a gene; V was cut back by 4 bases and J by 7 bases. CDR3 length: 14 amino acids. CDR1 is SNHLY and CDR2 is FYNNEI in the germline V gene. This entry comes from a study of early T cells in non-severe SARS-CoV-2 infection. Study at large: Chains from this unsorted whole-blood bulk RNA could not be paired.

Individual cDNA molecules received unique molecular identifiers. TCRdb re-called the 5' RACE reads with MiXCR, one entry per CDR3 protein. The sample consists of about 54,000 distinct CDR3 sequences, around 7% of them appearing once. Study-level points and caveats: Database matching using VDJdb favored anti-spike CD8 responses, with private and CD4 specificities left missing.

V gene TRBV2 combines with J gene TRBJ1-5; the match to TRBD1 covers 8 bases. The receptor was isolated from an adult who was a healthcare worker with PCR-confirmed SARS-CoV-2 infection or an uninfected control (not recorded which). The specimen was whole blood, collected at baseline. The CDR3 coding sequence is TGTGCCAGCAGTGGGGGGACAGGCGGGCAGCCCCAGCATTTT. Its translation: CASSGGTGGQPQHF.